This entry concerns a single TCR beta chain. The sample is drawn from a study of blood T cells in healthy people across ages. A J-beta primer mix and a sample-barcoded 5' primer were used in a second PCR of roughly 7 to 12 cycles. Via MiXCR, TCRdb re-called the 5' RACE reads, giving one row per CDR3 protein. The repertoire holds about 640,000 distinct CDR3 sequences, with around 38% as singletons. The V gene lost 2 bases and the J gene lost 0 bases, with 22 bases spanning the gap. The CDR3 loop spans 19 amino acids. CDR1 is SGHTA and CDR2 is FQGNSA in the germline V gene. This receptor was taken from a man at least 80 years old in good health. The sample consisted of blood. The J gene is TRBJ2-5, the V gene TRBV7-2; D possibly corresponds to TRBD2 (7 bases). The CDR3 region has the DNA TGTGCCAGCAGCTTAATAGTTGGCGGGGGCCCACCGTACCAAGAGACCCAGTACTTC. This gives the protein CASSLIVGGGPPYQETQYF.